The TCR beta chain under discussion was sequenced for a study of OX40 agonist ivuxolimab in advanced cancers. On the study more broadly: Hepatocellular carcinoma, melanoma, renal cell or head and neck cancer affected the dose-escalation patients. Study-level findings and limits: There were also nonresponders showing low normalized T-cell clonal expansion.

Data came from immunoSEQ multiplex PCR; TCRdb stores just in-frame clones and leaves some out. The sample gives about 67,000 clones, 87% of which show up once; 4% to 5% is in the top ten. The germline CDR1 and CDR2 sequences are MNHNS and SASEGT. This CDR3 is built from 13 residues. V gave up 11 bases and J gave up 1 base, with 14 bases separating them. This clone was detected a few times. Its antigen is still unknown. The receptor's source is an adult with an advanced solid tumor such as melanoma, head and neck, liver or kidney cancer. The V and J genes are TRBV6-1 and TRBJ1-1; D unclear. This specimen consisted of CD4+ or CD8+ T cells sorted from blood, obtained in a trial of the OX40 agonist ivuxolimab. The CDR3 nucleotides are TGTGCCGGGAGGTTTGGCACGAACACTGAAGCTTTCTTT. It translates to CAGRFGTNTEAFF.